The clone carrying this T cell receptor beta chain appeared a single time. Its antigen is undetermined. CDR1 and CDR2 from the germline V gene are DFQATT and SNEGSKA (reference sequence). J lost 0 bases, V lost 6 bases, and 5 bases had no gene match. The CDR3 is 16 amino acids. The data belong to a study of CD8+CD57+ T cells in acquired aplastic anemia. Study information: Mean yield of DNA from sorted CD4+ and CD8+ cells was 2.5 to 4 ug. CD4+ reads averaged around 10 million in healthy donors. Study-wide results and caveats: Patients were compared with controls for CD8+ Simpson's diversity, and no significant difference emerged. Between patients and controls, around 30 CD8+ CDR3 sequences were found in common.

Genomic DNA, the template, was used for profiling of the TCR beta VDJ and CDR3. MiXCR, applied by TCRdb to the reads, yields one record per CDR3 protein. The data show roughly 64,000 distinct CDR3 sequences, about 54% seen once. What was sequenced was sorted CD4+, CD8+, or CD8+CD57+ T cells (not recorded which) from PBMCs. This rearrangement joins TRBV20-1 to TRBJ2-6; 10 bases are a match to TRBD2. The TCR was taken from a human donor in good health, serving as a control. The CDR3 sequence is CSAVAGGISGANVLTF. CDR3 sequence (DNA): TGCAGTGCGGTAGCGGGGGGCATCTCTGGGGCCAACGTCCTGACTTTC.